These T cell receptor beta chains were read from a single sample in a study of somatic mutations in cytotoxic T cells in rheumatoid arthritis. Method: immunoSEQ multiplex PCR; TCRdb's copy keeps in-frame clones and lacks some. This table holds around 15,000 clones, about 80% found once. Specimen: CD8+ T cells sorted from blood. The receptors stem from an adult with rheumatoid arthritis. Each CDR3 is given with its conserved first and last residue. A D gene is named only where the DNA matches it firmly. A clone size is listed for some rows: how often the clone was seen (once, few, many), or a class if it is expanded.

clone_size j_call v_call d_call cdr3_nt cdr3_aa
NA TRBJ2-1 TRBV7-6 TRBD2 TGTGCCAGCAGCCCGGGGGGCAATGAGCAGTTCTTC CASSPGGNEQFF
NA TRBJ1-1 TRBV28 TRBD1 TGTGCCAGCAGTTACCGACAGGGAACCTATCCGGAGAACACTGAAGCTTTCTTT CASSYRQGTYPENTEAFF
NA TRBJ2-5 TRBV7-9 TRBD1 TGTGCCAGCAGCCCCGGACAGGGGGGGGAGACCCAGTACTTC CASSPGQGGETQYF
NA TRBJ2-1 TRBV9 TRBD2 TGTGCCAGCAGCGTAGCGGGAGGAGCCCCCCATGAGCAGTTCTTC CASSVAGGAPHEQFF
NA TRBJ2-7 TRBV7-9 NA TGTGCCAGCAGCTCCCCGGGGCCGAGCGCCTACGAGCAGTACTTC CASSSPGPSAYEQYF
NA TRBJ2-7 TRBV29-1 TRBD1 TGCAGCGTCTTTACCGGACAGGGGGCCTACGAGCAGTACTTC CSVFTGQGAYEQYF
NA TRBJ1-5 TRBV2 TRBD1 TGTGCCAGCAAAACAGGGGTTAGTGGCCAGCCCCAGCATTTT CASKTGVSGQPQHF
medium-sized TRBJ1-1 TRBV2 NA TGTGCCAGCAGTGATAGCTACACTGAAGCTTTCTTT CASSDSYTEAFF
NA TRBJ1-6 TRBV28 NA TGTGCCAGCAGTTTGCAGGGGTCGGGTTCACCCCTCCACTTT CASSLQGSGSPLHF
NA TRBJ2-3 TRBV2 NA TGTGCCAGCAGTGAAGGAATAGACACAGATACGCAGTATTTT CASSEGIDTDTQYF
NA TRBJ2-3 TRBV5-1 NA TGCGCCAGCAGCTTGGAGGTGGGGGCGGGCACAGATACGCAGTATTTT CASSLEVGAGTDTQYF
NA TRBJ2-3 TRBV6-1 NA TGTGCCAGCAGTGCCATTTATTGGCGGAACCCTAGCACAGATACGCAGTATTTT CASSAIYWRNPSTDTQYF
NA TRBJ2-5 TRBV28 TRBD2 TGTGCCAGCAGCTCCATAGCGGGAGGGCCCGTAGAGACCCAGTACTTC CASSSIAGGPVETQYF
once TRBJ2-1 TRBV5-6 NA TGTGCCAGCAGCTTCATGAGCTCCTACAATGAGCAGTTCTTC CASSFMSSYNEQFF
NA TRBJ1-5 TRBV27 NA TGTGCCAGCGGACCTTTCTGGGGGCCAGAGCCCCAGCATTTT CASGPFWGPEPQHF
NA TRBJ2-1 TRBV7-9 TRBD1 TGTGCCAGCAGCCCACAGACAGGGGCAGACTACAATGAGCAGTTCTTC CASSPQTGADYNEQFF
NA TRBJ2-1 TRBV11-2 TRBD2 TGTGCCAGCAGCCCCAAGGGACTAGCGGACCTAAGCTCCTACAATGAGCAGTTCTTC CASSPKGLADLSSYNEQFF
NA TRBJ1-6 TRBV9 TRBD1 TGTGCCAGCAGCGAAATGGGACAGGCAAATTCACCCCTCCACTTT CASSEMGQANSPLHF
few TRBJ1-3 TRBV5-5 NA TGTGCCAGCAGCTTATCCCCGGGTTTAGAGGATTTTTTT CASSLSPGLEDFF
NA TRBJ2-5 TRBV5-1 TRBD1 TGCGCCAGCAGCTTGGAGACAGGGGTGTGGGCGAACCAAGAGACCCAGTACTTC CASSLETGVWANQETQYF
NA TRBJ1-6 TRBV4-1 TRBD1 TGCGCCAGCAGCCACGGACAGGGGGCCAATTCACCCCTCCACTTT CASSHGQGANSPLHF
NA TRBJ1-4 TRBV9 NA TGTGCCAGCAGCGTAGGTGGGGGAGCAACTAATGAAAAACTGTTTTTT CASSVGGGATNEKLFF
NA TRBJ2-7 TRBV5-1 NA TGCGCCAGCAGCCAAACCGACACATACTACGAGCAGTACTTC CASSQTDTYYEQYF
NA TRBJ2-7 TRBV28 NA TGTGCCAGCAGTTCCCCCGCGGGGCGTTCCTACGAGCAGTACTTC CASSSPAGRSYEQYF